Each of the 22 T cell receptor beta chains below was sequenced from the same sample in a study of regulatory T cells in long-lasting Graves disease (dated by TCRdb to the early 2020s). Library preparation used multiplex PCR. The data were produced on an Illumina HiSeq 4000. To build TCR beta libraries, CDR3 regions were amplified by Arm-PCR using iRepertoire HTBI primers. Using fastp trimming at Q25 and MiXCR clonotype assembly, TCRdb reanalyzed the public sequencing data and kept in-frame beta chains. A single entry per CDR3 protein holds the most common genes and DNA from its merged rows. For this sample there are fewer than 650,000 distinct CDR3 sequences; 15% to 20% appear just once. In total, the top ten clones hold 9.5% to 15% of the sample. Sample time point, as interpreted from the label and publication: newly diagnosed GD, antithyroid drugs for less than 3 months. RNA was extracted from PBMCs in TRIzol for both TCR sequencing and RNA sequencing.

These data are also associated with another study on T cells in Graves' hyperthyroidism and ophthalmopathy.

This specimen was peripheral blood mononuclear cells (PBMCs), taken at new diagnosis, from a patient treated with antithyroid drugs. The origin of the receptors is a man younger than 30 with Graves disease. Donor details come from another sample of the same person, matched by shared clones.

This clonotype was recorded a few times. This rearrangement joins TRBV7-6 to TRBJ1-1; D is possibly TRBD1 (5 bases). The CDR3 has 14 residues. The V gene's germline CDR1 is SGHVS and CDR2 FNYEAQ. V lost 8 bases and J 3 bases, leaving 16 bases between the germline ends. The CDR3 loop is CASSRTGGDTEAFF. CDR3 sequence (DNA): TGTGCCAGCTCGAGAACAGGTGGGGACACTGAAGCTTTCTTT.

This clonotype was recorded at least ten times. Written as DNA, the CDR3 is TGTGCCAGCAGCTTAGACGGGACAGGAGGATTGGATACGCAGTATTTT. Translated, it gives CASSLDGTGGLDTQYF. The chain couples TRBV11-3 to TRBJ2-3, with 8 bases aligning to TRBD1. Germline V CDR1 and CDR2: SGHNT, YENEEA. Trimming took 0 bases from V and 6 from J; bases not matched to a gene: 8. The length of the CDR3 is 16 residues. The whole variable domain, filled in from reference TRBV11-3 and TRBJ2-3, reads EAGVVQSPRYKIIEKKQPVAFWCNPISGHNTLYWYLQNLGQGPELLIRYENEEAVDDSQLPKDRFSAERLKGVDSTLKIQPAELGDSAVYLCASSLDGTGGLDTQYFGPGTRLTVL.

This rearrangement joins TRBV5-6 to TRBJ1-5, with 10 nucleotides matching TRBD1. With 2 bases clipped from V and 3 bases from J, the junction kept 2 bases outside the gene matches. The germline CDR1 and CDR2 sequences are SGHDT and YYEEEE. This CDR3 is built from 15 residues. CDR3 sequence (DNA): TGTGCCAGCAGCTTCGGGACAGGGGTCAATCAGCCCCAGCATTTT. It is translated as CASSFGTGVNQPQHF. The variable domain in full, with the rest retrieved from reference TRBV5-6 and TRBJ1-5, is DAGVTQSPTHLIKTRGQQVTLRCSPKSGHDTVSWYQQALGQGPQFIFQYYEEEERQRGNFPDRFSGHQFPNYSSELNVNALLLGDSALYLCASSFGTGVNQPQHFGDGTRLSIL.

This clonotype was found once. The chain couples TRBV6-2 or TRBV6-3 to TRBJ1-5; tentative D call: TRBD1 (5 bases). CDR3 length: 16 residues. From germline, CDR1 is MNHEY and CDR2 SVGEGT. The ends were cut back, 6 bases at V and 8 bases at J, with 23 bases in the middle. CDR3 sequence (DNA): TGTGCCAGCAGCTCCACCATTAACAGGTGGGAAGAGCCCCAGCATTTT. It specifies CASSSTINRWEEPQHF.

As to this clonotype: Since a much larger clone is just one base distant, this may be a read error. J is TRBJ1-1 and V is TRBV2; 9 bases are shared with TRBD1. In germline, CDR1 is SNHLY, CDR2 FYNNEI. The CDR3 covers 14 residues. V gave up 4 bases and J gave up 4 bases; unmatched junction bases: 4. This CDR3 is CASSGGTGSTEAFF. CDR3 DNA sequence: TGTGCCAGCAGTGGTGGGACAGGGAGCACTGAAGCTTTCTTT.

This clonotype was found many times. V is TRBV2 and J is TRBJ2-5, with TRBD1 as a possible D gene (7 bases). This CDR3 has 14 amino acids. V was trimmed by 6 bases and J by 3 bases, leaving 14 bases between them. CDR1 SNHLY and CDR2 FYNNEI come from the germline V gene. CDR3 in amino acids: CASSGGQMKETQYF. Here the CDR3 DNA reads TGTGCCAGCAGCGGGGGACAGATGAAAGAGACCCAGTACTTC.

A note on this clonotype: This could be a read error, since a much larger clone is one nucleotide away. V gene TRBV18 combines with J gene TRBJ1-5; 8 nucleotides line up with TRBD1. V was clipped by 5 bases and J by 3 bases; unmatched bases: 6. The germline V gene encodes CDR1 KGHSH and CDR2 LQKENI. The CDR3 sequence is 15 residues long. In DNA, the CDR3 is TGTGCCAGCTCATATCGCCAGGGGGCCAATCAGCCCCAGCATTTT. Protein product: CASSYRQGANQPQHF.

The rearrangement joins TRBV6-5 to TRBJ2-1, with D perhaps TRBD2 (6 bases). V lost 1 base to trimming and J lost 3 bases, with 13 bases between them. Germline lookup yields CDR1 MNHEY and CDR2 SVGAGI. This CDR3 region has 16 residues. The CDR3 loop is CASSYYGAGGYNEQFF. The CDR3 DNA follows: TGTGCCAGCAGTTACTATGGGGCCGGGGGCTACAATGAGCAGTTCTTC.

This clonotype occurred many times. This chain connects TRBV29-1 to TRBJ1-1; 7 nucleotides match TRBD1. V lost 0 bases, J lost 8 bases, and 6 bases stayed unmatched. The CDR3 is made up of 13 amino acids. CDR1 and CDR2 from the germline V gene are SQVTM and ANQGSEA. In DNA, the CDR3 is TGCAGCGTTGAAGATCGGGGACAGAGGGAAGCTTTCTTT. This encodes CSVEDRGQREAFF.

This clonotype was picked up a small number of times. This chain uses TRBV20-1 with TRBJ2-3; D is possibly TRBD2 (5 bases). Germline loops: CDR1 DFQATT, CDR2 SNEGSKA (reference sequence). Between the trimmed V and J ends, which lost 3 bases and 5 bases, there was a span of 18 bases. The CDR3 has 15 residues. CDR3 protein: CSASSSRRGIDTQYF. DNA of the CDR3: TGCAGTGCTAGTTCTTCTCGGCGAGGGATAGATACGCAGTATTTT.

This clonotype was counted ten times or more. The chain joins TRBV28 to TRBJ2-1; TRBD2 aligns across 13 bases. The J segment lost 7 bases and the V segment lost 3 bases, leaving 3 bases of the junction unmatched. The V gene's germline CDR1 is MDHEN and CDR2 SYDVKM. CDR3 length: 15 residues. CDR3 sequence: CASSLGTSGINEQFF. Written as DNA, the CDR3 is TGTGCCAGCAGTTTGGGGACTAGCGGGATTAATGAGCAGTTCTTC.

The chain recombines TRBV6-2 or TRBV6-3 with TRBJ2-2; no reliable D call. Deletions cut 7 bases from V and 6 bases from J, with 6 bases between. Germline V lookup: CDR1 MNHEY, CDR2 SVGEGT. This CDR3 comprises 11 residues. In DNA form, the CDR3 reads TGTGCCAGCACCCCCGCCGGGGAGCTGTTTTTT. Its protein is CASTPAGELFF.

This clonotype occurred a few times. This chain uses TRBV6-1 with TRBJ2-1; 9 bases are shared with TRBD2. Germline loops: CDR1 MNHNS, CDR2 SASEGT. This CDR3 has 15 residues. V lost 1 base and J lost 8; bases outside the gene matches: 6. This chain's CDR3 is CASSEELAGVHEQFF. CDR3 in DNA: TGTGCCAGCAGTGAAGAGTTAGCGGGAGTGCATGAGCAGTTCTTC.

V is TRBV27 and J is TRBJ2-5, with 11 nucleotides matching TRBD2. The trim removed 5 bases at V and 2 bases at J, leaving 16 bases unmatched. Germline CDR1 MNHEY, CDR2 SMNVEV (reference sequence). The CDR3 runs 19 residues. Here the CDR3 DNA reads TGTGCCAGCAGTGTCAGACAGCGAGATCTAGCGGGGGGACAAGAGACCCAGTACTTC. It is translated as CASSVRQRDLAGGQETQYF.

The V gene is TRBV25-1, the J gene TRBJ2-5; 7 bases match TRBD1. CDR3 length: 15 residues. Germline assignment: CDR1 MGHDK and CDR2 SYGVNS. V lost 7 bases to trimming and J lost 10 bases; unmatched junction nucleotides: 18. The CDR3 DNA reads TGTGCCAGCACCACAGGGGCTATTTTCGAAGTGGGCCAGTACTTC. Its translation: CASTTGAIFEVGQYF. Together with reference TRBV25-1 and TRBJ2-5, the CDR3 gives the full variable domain: EADIYQTPRYLVIGTGKKITLECSQTMGHDKMYWYQQDPGMELHLIHYSYGVNSTEKGDLSSESTVSRIRTEHFPLTLESARPSHTSQYLCASTTGAIFEVGQYFGPGTRLLVL.

This clonotype was observed a handful of times. The J gene is TRBJ2-2, the V gene TRBV3-1; D call uncertain. V was pared by 4 bases and J by 7 bases, with 13 bases between. CDR1 LGHDT and CDR2 YNNKEL come from the germline V gene (reference sequence). This CDR3 contains 14 residues. The CDR3 spells CASSPGPEDGELFF. CDR3 nucleotide sequence: TGTGCCAGCAGCCCCGGGCCCGAGGACGGGGAGCTGTTTTTT.

As for this clonotype: A single base separates this from a much larger clone, so it may be a read error. This chain connects TRBV12-3 or TRBV12-4 to TRBJ2-1, with a weak D call TRBD2 (5 bases). The CDR3 is made up of 11 amino acids. The V gene lost 11 bases and the J gene lost 6 bases, with 11 bases spanning the gap. The CDR3, as DNA: TGTGCCTCCGGGATAAGCAATGAGCAGTTCTTC. Amino acids: CASGISNEQFF.

The J gene is TRBJ2-3, the V gene TRBV9, with a tentative D call TRBD1 (5 bases). With 3 bases removed from V and 4 bases from J, the gap between germline ends came to 9 bases. CDR1 and CDR2 (germline): SGDLS, YYNGEE. CDR3 length: 13 residues. In nucleotides, the CDR3 is TGTGCCAGCAGCGACGCAGGGCCAGATACGCAGTATTTT. It yields the protein CASSDAGPDTQYF.

This clonotype has a handful of counts. The rearrangement links TRBV5-1 to TRBJ2-1; D call uncertain. V was pared by 7 bases and J by 3 bases, with 14 bases between. The germline V gene encodes CDR1 SGHRS and CDR2 YFSETQ. CDR3 length equals 14 residues. CDR3 loop: CASYDSTRYNEQFF. CDR3 DNA: TGCGCCAGCTATGACTCGACTCGCTACAATGAGCAGTTCTTC.

This clonotype showed up many times. The gene calls are TRBV6-1 and TRBJ2-5, with a weak D call TRBD1 (6 bases). CDR1 and CDR2 (germline): MNHNS, SASEGT. Trimming cost V 6 bases and J 1 base, with 9 bases left between them. This CDR3 comprises 13 residues. The CDR3 DNA follows: TGTGCCAGCAGGGCAGGGGCCCAAGAGACCCAGTACTTC. Residues: CASRAGAQETQYF.

The rearrangement uses TRBV7-2 and TRBJ2-4; a possible D gene is TRBD1 (6 bases). The CDR3 runs 15 residues. Trimming cost V 8 bases and J 7 bases, with 21 bases left between them. Germline V CDR1 and CDR2: SGHTA, FQGNSA. The CDR3 nucleotides are TGTGCCAGCGGGGGTTTCAGGGGCCTTGGGAACATTCAGTACTTC. This gives the protein CASGGFRGLGNIQYF.

The J gene is TRBJ2-2, the V gene TRBV4-1, with 7 bases aligning to TRBD2. This CDR3 comprises 16 residues. Germline V gene data show CDR1 as MGHRA and CDR2 as YSYEKL. V lost 1 base to trimming and J lost 3 bases; unmatched junction nucleotides: 5. CDR3 in DNA: TGCGCCAGCAGCCAAGTATCCAGCGGGGACACCGGGGAGCTGTTTTTT. Its translation: CASSQVSSGDTGELFF.